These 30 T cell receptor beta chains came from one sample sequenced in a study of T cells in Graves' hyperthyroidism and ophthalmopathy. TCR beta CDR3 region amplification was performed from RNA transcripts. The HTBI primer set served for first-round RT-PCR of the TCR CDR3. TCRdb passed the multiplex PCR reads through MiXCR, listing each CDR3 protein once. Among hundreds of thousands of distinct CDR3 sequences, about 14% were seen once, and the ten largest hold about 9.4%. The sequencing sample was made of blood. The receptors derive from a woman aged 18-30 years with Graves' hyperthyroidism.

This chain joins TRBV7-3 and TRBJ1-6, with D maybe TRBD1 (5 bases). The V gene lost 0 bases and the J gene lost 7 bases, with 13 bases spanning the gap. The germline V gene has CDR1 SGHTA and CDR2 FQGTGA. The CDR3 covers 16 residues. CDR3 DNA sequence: TGTGCCAGCAGCTTAACGGGACCGGGGAAGAATTCACCCCTCCACTTT. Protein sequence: CASSLTGPGKNSPLHF.

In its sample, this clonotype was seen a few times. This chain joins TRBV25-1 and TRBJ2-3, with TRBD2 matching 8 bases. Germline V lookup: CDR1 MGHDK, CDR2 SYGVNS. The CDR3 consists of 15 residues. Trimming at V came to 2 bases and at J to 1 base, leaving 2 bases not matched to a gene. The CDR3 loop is CASSESGSGTDTQYF. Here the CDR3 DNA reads TGTGCCAGCAGTGAAAGCGGGAGCGGCACAGATACGCAGTATTTT.

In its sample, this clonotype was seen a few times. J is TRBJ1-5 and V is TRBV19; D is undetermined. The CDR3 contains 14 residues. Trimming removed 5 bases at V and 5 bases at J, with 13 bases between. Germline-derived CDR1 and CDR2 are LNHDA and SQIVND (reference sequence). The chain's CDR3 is CASSAQPRDQPQHF. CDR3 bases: TGTGCCAGTAGTGCCCAACCCAGAGATCAGCCCCAGCATTTT.

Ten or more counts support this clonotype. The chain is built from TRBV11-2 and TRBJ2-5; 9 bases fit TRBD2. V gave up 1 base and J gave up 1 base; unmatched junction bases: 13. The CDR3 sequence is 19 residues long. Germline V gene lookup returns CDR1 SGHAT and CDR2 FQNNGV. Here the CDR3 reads CASSLGSGAGLAPQETQYF. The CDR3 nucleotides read TGTGCCAGCAGCTTAGGATCTGGGGCAGGACTAGCGCCCCAAGAGACCCAGTACTTC.

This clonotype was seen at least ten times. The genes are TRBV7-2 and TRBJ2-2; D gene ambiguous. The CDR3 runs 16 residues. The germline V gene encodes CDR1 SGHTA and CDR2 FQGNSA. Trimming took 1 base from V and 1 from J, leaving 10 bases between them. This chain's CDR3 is CASSLGGGVNTGELFF. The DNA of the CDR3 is TGTGCCAGCAGCTTAGGAGGCGGTGTGAACACCGGGGAGCTGTTTTTT.

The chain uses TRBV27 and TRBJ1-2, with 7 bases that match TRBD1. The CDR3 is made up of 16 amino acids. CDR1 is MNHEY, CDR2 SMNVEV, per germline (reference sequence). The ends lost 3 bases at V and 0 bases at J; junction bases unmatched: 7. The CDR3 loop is CASSFMNRGANYGYTF. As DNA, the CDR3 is TGTGCCAGCAGTTTCATGAACAGGGGTGCTAACTATGGCTACACCTTC.

The DNA for the CDR3 is TGTGCCAGCAGCTTTTTGGGGGGCGGCTACACCTTC. Its protein product is CASSFLGGGYTF. V usage is TRBV7-9 and J usage is TRBJ1-2; D is possibly TRBD1 (6 bases). The CDR3 runs 12 residues. Per the germline V gene, CDR1 is SEHNR and CDR2 is FQNEAQ (reference sequence). The germline V and J ends were trimmed by 3 bases and 8 bases, with 10 bases remaining between them.

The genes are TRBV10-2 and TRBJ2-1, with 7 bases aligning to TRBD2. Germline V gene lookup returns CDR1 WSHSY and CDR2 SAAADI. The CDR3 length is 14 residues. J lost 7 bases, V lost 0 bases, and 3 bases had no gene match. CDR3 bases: TGCGCCAGCAGTGAGTCGTGGACTAGAAATGAGCAGTTCTTC. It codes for CASSESWTRNEQFF.

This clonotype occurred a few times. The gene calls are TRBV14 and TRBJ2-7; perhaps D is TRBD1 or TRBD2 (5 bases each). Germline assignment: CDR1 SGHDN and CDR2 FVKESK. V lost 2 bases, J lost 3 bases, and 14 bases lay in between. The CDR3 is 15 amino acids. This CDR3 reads CASSQFEGLNYEQYF. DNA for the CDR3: TGTGCCAGCAGCCAATTCGAGGGGCTGAACTACGAGCAGTACTTC.

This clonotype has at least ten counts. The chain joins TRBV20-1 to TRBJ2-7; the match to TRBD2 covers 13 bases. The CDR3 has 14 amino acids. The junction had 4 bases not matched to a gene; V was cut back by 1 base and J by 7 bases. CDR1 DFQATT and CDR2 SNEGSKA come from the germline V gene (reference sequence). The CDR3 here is CSARVGTSGEEQYF. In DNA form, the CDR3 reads TGCAGTGCTAGAGTCGGGACTAGCGGGGAGGAGCAGTACTTC.

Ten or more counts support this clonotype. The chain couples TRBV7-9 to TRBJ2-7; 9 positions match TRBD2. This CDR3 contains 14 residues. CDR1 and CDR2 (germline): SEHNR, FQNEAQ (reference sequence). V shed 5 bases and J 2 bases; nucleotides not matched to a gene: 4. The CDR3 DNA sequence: TGTGCCAGCAGCAGCTGGACTAGCGCCTACGAGCAGTACTTC. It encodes CASSSWTSAYEQYF.

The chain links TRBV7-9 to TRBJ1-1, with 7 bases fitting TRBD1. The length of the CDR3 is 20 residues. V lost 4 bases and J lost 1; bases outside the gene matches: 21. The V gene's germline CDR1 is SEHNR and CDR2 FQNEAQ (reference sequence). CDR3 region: CASSSGGVVGGRTSNTEAFF. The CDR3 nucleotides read TGTGCCAGCAGCTCAGGGGGGGTGGTCGGGGGTAGGACGTCGAACACTGAAGCTTTCTTT.

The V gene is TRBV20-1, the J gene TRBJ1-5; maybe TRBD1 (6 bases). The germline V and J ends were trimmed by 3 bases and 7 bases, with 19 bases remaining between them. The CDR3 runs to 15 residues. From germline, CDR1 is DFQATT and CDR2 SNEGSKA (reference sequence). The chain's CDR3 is CSAREGGGGGQPQHF. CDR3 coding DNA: TGCAGTGCTAGGGAGGGGGGAGGGGGGGGCCAGCCCCAGCATTTT.

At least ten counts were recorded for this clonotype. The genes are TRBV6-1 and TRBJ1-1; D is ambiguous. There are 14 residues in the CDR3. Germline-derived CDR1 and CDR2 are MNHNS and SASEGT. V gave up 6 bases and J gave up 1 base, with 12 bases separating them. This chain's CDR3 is CASSQERRNTEAFF. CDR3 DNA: TGTGCCAGCAGCCAAGAAAGGAGGAACACTGAAGCTTTCTTT.

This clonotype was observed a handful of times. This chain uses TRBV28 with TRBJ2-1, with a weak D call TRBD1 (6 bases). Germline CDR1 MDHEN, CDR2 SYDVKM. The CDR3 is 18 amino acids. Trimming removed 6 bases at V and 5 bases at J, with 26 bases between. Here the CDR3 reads CASRKTGVRLGWDNEQFF. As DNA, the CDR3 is TGTGCCAGCAGGAAGACAGGAGTGCGCCTTGGATGGGACAATGAGCAGTTCTTC.

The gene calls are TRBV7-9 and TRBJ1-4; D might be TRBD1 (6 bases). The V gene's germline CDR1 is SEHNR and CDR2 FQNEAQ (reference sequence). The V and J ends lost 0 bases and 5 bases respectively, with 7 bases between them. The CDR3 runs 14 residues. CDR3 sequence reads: CASSLAGQNEKLFF. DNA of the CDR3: TGTGCCAGCAGCTTAGCCGGACAGAATGAAAAACTGTTTTTT.

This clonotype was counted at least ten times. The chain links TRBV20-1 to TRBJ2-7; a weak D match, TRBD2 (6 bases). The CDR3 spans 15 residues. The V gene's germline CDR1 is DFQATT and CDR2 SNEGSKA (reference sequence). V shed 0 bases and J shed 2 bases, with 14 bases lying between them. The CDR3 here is CSARDTPGVTYEQYF. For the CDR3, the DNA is TGCAGTGCTAGAGATACTCCGGGAGTAACCTACGAGCAGTACTTC.

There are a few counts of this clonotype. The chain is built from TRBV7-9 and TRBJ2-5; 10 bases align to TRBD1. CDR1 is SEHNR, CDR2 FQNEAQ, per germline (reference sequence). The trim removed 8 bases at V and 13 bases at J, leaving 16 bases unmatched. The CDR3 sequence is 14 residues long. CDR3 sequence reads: CASGRDRGYSNLYF. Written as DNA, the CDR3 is TGTGCCAGCGGACGGGACAGGGGTTACTCTAATTTGTACTTC.

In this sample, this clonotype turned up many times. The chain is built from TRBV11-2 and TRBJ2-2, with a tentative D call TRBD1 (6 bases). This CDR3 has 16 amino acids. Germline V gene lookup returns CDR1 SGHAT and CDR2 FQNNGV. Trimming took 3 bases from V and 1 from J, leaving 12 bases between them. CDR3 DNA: TGTGCCAGCAGCTTGAACAGGGTGCTGAACACCGGGGAGCTGTTTTTT. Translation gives CASSLNRVLNTGELFF.

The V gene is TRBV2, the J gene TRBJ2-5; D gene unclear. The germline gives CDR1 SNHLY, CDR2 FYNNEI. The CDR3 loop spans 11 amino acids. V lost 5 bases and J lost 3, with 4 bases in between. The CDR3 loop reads CASSIEETQYF. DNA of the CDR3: TGTGCCAGCAGTATCGAAGAGACCCAGTACTTC.

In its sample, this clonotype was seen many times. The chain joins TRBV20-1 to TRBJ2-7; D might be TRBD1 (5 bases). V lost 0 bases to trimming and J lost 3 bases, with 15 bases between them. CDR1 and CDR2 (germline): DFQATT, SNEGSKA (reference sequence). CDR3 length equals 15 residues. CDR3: CSAREGVTALYEQYF. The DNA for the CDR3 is TGCAGTGCTAGAGAAGGGGTAACCGCACTCTACGAGCAGTACTTC.

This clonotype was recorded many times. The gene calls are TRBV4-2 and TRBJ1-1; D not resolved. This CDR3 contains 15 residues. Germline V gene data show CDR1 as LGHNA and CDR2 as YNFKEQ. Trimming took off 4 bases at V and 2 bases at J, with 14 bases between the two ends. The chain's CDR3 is CASSLWAGGNTEAFF. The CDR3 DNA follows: TGTGCCAGCAGCCTTTGGGCGGGAGGTAACACTGAAGCTTTCTTT.

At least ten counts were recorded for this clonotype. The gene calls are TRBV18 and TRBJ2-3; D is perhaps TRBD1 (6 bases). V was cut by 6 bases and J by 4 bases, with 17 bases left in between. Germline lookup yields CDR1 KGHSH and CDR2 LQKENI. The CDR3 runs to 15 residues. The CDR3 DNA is TGTGCCAGCTCCACAGGGTTTAAGCGACCAGATACGCAGTATTTT. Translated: CASSTGFKRPDTQYF.

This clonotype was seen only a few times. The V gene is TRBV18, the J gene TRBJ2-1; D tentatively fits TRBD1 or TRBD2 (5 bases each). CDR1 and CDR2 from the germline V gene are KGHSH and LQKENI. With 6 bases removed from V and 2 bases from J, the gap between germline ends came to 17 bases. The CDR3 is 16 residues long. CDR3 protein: CASSLRGANTYNEQFF. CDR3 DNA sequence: TGTGCCAGCTCCCTTCGGGGCGCGAACACCTACAATGAGCAGTTCTTC.

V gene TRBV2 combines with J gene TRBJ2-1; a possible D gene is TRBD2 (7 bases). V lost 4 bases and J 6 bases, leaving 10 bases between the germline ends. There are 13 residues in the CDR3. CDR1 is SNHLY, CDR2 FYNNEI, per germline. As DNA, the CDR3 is TGTGCCAGCAGTGGGGAGGGGGGCAATGAGCAGTTCTTC. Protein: CASSGEGGNEQFF.

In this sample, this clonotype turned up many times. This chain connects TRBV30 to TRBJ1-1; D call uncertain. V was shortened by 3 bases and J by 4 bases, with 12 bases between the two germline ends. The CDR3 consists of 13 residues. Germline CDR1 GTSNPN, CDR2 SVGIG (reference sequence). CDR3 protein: CAWRRGEGTEAFF. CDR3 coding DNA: TGTGCCTGGAGACGGGGAGAGGGCACTGAAGCTTTCTTT.

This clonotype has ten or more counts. CDR3 coding DNA: TGCGCCAGCAGCCAACCAGGCCAAGAGACCCAGTACTTC. Protein product: CASSQPGQETQYF. The chain carries TRBV4-1 and TRBJ2-5, with D unresolved. The CDR3 has 13 residues. The ends were cut back, 2 bases at V and 1 base at J, with 5 bases in the middle. Germline V lookup: CDR1 MGHRA, CDR2 YSYEKL.

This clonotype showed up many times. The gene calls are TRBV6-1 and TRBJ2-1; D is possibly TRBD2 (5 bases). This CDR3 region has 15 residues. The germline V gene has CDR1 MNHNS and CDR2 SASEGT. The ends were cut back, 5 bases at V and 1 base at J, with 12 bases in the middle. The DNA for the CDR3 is TGTGCCAGCAGTTCCGGGATCAATTCCTACAATGAGCAGTTCTTC. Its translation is CASSSGINSYNEQFF.

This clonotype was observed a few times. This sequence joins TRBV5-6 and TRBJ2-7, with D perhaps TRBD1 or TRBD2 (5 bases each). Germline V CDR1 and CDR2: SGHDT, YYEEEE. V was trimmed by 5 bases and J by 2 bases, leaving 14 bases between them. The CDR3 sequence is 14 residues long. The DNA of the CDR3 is TGTGCCAGCAGTTCCGGGACGGACCCCTACGAGCAGTACTTC. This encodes CASSSGTDPYEQYF. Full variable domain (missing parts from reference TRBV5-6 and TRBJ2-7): DAGVTQSPTHLIKTRGQQVTLRCSPKSGHDTVSWYQQALGQGPQFIFQYYEEEERQRGNFPDRFSGHQFPNYSSELNVNALLLGDSALYLCASSSGTDPYEQYFGPGTRLTVT.

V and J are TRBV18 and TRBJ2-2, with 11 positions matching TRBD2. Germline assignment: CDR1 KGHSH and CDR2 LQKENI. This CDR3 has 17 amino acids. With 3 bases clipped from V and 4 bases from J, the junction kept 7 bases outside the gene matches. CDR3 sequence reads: CASSPNRGTSGTGELFF. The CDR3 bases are TGTGCCAGCTCACCGAACCGGGGGACTAGCGGCACCGGGGAGCTGTTTTTT. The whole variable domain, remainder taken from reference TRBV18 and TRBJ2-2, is NAGVMQNPRHLVRRRGQEARLRCSPMKGHSHVYWYRQLPEEGLKFMVYLQKENIIDESGMPKERFSAEFPKEGPSILRIQQVVRGDSAAYFCASSPNRGTSGTGELFFGEGSRLTVL.